The 27 T cell receptor beta chains listed next were all sequenced from one sample in a study of radiotherapy plus CTLA-4 blockade in lung cancer. Profiled with immunoSEQ multiplex PCR; TCRdb holds only in-frame clones, not every one. The sample has 100,000 or so clones, around 81% seen once. The sample was peripheral blood, taken from a patient treated with radiotherapy plus ipilimumab. These receptors came from a human donor with non-small cell lung cancer that progressed on radiotherapy plus ipilimumab.

The J gene is TRBJ2-3, the V gene TRBV30; D gene uncertain. Germline values: CDR1 GTSNPN, CDR2 SVGIG (reference sequence). V was cut by 0 bases and J by 7 bases, with 11 bases left in between. This CDR3 spans 13 amino acids. The CDR3 is CAWSVWARNTQYF. The CDR3 region has the DNA TGTGCCTGGAGTGTATGGGCGAGGAATACGCAGTATTTT. The whole variable domain, remainder taken from reference TRBV30 and TRBJ2-3, is SQTIHQWPATLVQPVGSPLSLECTVEGTSNPNLYWYRQAAGRGLQLLFYSVGIGQISSEVPQNLSASRPQDRQFILSSKKLLLSDSGFYLCAWSVWARNTQYFGPGTRLTVL.

This clone was detected only once. The chain links TRBV6-1 to TRBJ1-6; D may be TRBD1 (5 bases). This CDR3 has 15 amino acids. V shed 2 bases and J shed 6 bases, with 11 bases lying between them. The V gene's germline CDR1 is MNHNS and CDR2 SASEGT. CDR3 in amino acids: CASSEQGKVNSPLHF. The CDR3 DNA sequence: TGTGCCAGCAGTGAACAGGGCAAAGTTAATTCACCCCTCCACTTT.

The genes are TRBV28 and TRBJ2-7; no clear D gene. CDR1 is MDHEN, CDR2 SYDVKM, per germline. This CDR3 region has 12 residues. Trimming shortened V by 1 base and J by 6 bases, and 7 bases separated the two germline ends. The CDR3 protein is CASSLYASEQYF. CDR3 nucleotide sequence: TGTGCCAGCAGTTTATATGCGTCCGAGCAGTACTTC.

The chain links TRBV5-1 to TRBJ2-2; 7 positions agree with TRBD1. The CDR3 covers 15 residues. V lost 0 bases to trimming and J lost 3 bases; unmatched junction nucleotides: 2. Germline loops: CDR1 SGHRS, CDR2 YFSETQ. CDR3 sequence (DNA): TGCGCCAGCAGCTTGGGGGGACAGTACACCGGGGAGCTGTTTTTT. This codes for CASSLGGQYTGELFF.

This clone has more than one count but fewer than ten. The chain has TRBV4-1 and TRBJ1-4; no clear D. Per the germline V gene, CDR1 is MGHRA and CDR2 is YSYEKL. Trimming removed 2 bases from V and 0 bases from J, with 10 bases in between. The length of the CDR3 is 16 residues. CDR3 region: CASSQSSRSTNEKLFF. The DNA for the CDR3 is TGCGCCAGCAGCCAATCTAGTCGCTCAACTAATGAAAAACTGTTTTTT.

The chain links TRBV7-2 to TRBJ1-1; 7 bases fit TRBD1. The CDR3 extends over 14 amino acids. Germline V gives CDR1 SGHTA, CDR2 FQGNSA. V lost 4 bases to trimming and J lost 8 bases; unmatched junction nucleotides: 10. CDR3 nucleotide sequence: TGTGCCAGCAGCTCCAGGGGGGACAGAAACGAAGCTTTCTTT. Protein sequence: CASSSRGDRNEAFF.

J is TRBJ2-3 and V is TRBV11-3; D may be TRBD2 (6 bases). Trimming removed 1 base from V and 0 bases from J, with 8 bases in between. Germline loops: CDR1 SGHNT, CDR2 YENEEA. The CDR3 is 15 amino acids. The CDR3 DNA sequence: TGTGCCAGCAGCTTAGGGGGGACTAGCACAGATACGCAGTATTTT. The encoded protein is CASSLGGTSTDTQYF.

The J gene is TRBJ1-1, the V gene TRBV7-3, with 9 bases lining up with TRBD1. Germline V gives CDR1 SGHTA, CDR2 FQGTGA. The CDR3 spans 13 residues. J gave up 5 bases and V 5 bases, and 3 bases lay outside the gene matches. For the CDR3, the DNA is TGTGCCAGCAGCCTGGGACAGGGTACTGAAGCTTTCTTT. Encoded protein: CASSLGQGTEAFF.

This sequence joins TRBV28 and TRBJ2-7; TRBD1 might be the D (6 bases). Germline V CDR1 and CDR2: MDHEN, SYDVKM. The CDR3 consists of 14 residues. The V gene lost 6 bases and the J gene lost 6 bases, with 18 bases spanning the gap. CDR3 loop: CASRAHRVGIEQYF. DNA for the CDR3: TGTGCCAGCAGGGCCCACAGGGTGGGCATCGAGCAGTACTTC.

This clone was observed a few times. The gene calls are TRBV4-3 and TRBJ1-2; TRBD1 might be the D (5 bases). V dropped 5 bases and J dropped 5 bases, with 15 bases sitting between them. CDR3 length: 14 residues. Germline CDR1 LGHNA, CDR2 YSLEER. The CDR3 DNA is TGCGCCAGCAGCTGGGGGGACCAGGAGTATGGCTACACCTTC. It translates to CASSWGDQEYGYTF.

This chain links TRBV25-1 with TRBJ2-7; 10 bases match TRBD1. The CDR3 extends over 17 amino acids. J was trimmed by 5 bases and V by 2 bases; bases with no gene match: 12. Germline V CDR1 and CDR2: MGHDK, SYGVNS. CDR3 in amino acids: CASSEPPGGTGAHEQYF. The CDR3 DNA follows: TGTGCCAGCAGTGAACCCCCGGGGGGGACAGGGGCCCACGAGCAGTACTTC.

This clone is a singleton in its sample. The CDR3 here is CASSLLEGNTEAFF. The CDR3, as DNA: TGTGCCAGCAGTCTCTTGGAAGGGAACACTGAAGCTTTCTTT. The chain has TRBV6-5 and TRBJ1-1; D unresolved. Germline CDR1 and CDR2: MNHEY and SVGAGI. CDR3 length equals 14 residues. The germline V and J ends were trimmed by 5 bases and 1 base, with 11 bases remaining between them.

V usage is TRBV27 and J usage is TRBJ1-2, with D unresolved. V was pared by 4 bases and J by 4 bases, with 10 bases between. Germline V CDR1 and CDR2: MNHEY, SMNVEV (reference sequence). This CDR3 is built from 13 residues. The CDR3 DNA reads as TGTGCCAGCAGTTCCGAAGGGTTCTATGGCTACACCTTC. It translates to CASSSEGFYGYTF.

The chain joins TRBV28 to TRBJ1-1; 8 nucleotides line up with TRBD1. CDR1 is MDHEN and CDR2 is SYDVKM in the germline V gene. CDR3 length equals 14 residues. With V trimmed by 5 bases and J by 6 bases, 8 bases remained unmatched. The chain's CDR3 is CASSHGQGRAEAFF. In DNA form, the CDR3 reads TGTGCCAGCAGTCACGGACAGGGCAGGGCTGAAGCTTTCTTT.

This clone has more than one count but fewer than ten. The CDR3 is CASSSVTGDSNYGYTF. Here the CDR3 DNA reads TGTGCCAGCAGCTCGGTGACGGGGGATTCTAACTATGGCTACACCTTC. The gene calls are TRBV5-6 and TRBJ1-2; D possibly corresponds to TRBD1 (5 bases). Trimming took 3 bases from V and 0 from J, leaving 15 bases between them. Germline lookup yields CDR1 SGHDT and CDR2 YYEEEE. The CDR3 length is 16 residues.

The chain combines TRBV29-1 with TRBJ1-1; weak D call: TRBD1 (6 bases). Germline-derived CDR1 and CDR2 are SQVTM and ANQGSEA. CDR3 length: 16 residues. Trimming removed 4 bases from V and 4 bases from J, with 22 bases in between. This CDR3 is CSVASFSGVFVTEAFF. CDR3 DNA: TGCAGCGTTGCGTCATTCTCAGGGGTTTTTGTCACTGAAGCTTTCTTT.

The gene calls are TRBV6-5 and TRBJ2-1; 12 bases map to TRBD2. The ends lost 10 bases at V and 5 bases at J; junction bases unmatched: 9. The CDR3 totals 15 residues. Germline-derived CDR1 and CDR2 are MNHEY and SVGAGI. CDR3 DNA sequence: TGTGCCACCAAGACTAGCGGGAGCGTTCACAATGAGCAGTTCTTC. Protein sequence: CATKTSGSVHNEQFF.

This sequence joins TRBV6-6 and TRBJ1-1; D call uncertain. CDR1 MNHNY and CDR2 SVGAGI come from the germline V gene (reference sequence). The germline V and J ends were trimmed by 4 bases and 2 bases, with 11 bases remaining between them. CDR3 length: 14 amino acids. In DNA, the CDR3 is TGTGCCAGCAGTTTAAGAGAGACCAACACTGAAGCTTTCTTT. It codes for CASSLRETNTEAFF.

This clone appeared a single time. The CDR3 DNA is TGTGCCAGCAGCCCCGGACAGGGGATAGAAGAGACCCAGTACTTC. This sequence encodes CASSPGQGIEETQYF. The chain uses TRBV7-9 and TRBJ2-5, with 9 bases matching TRBD1. From germline, CDR1 is SEHNR and CDR2 FQNEAQ (reference sequence). This CDR3 region has 15 residues. V was pared by 5 bases and J by 3 bases, with 7 bases of the junction left unmatched.

The rearrangement uses TRBV30 and TRBJ2-7; 10 bases agree with TRBD1. CDR1 and CDR2 from the germline V gene are GTSNPN and SVGIG (reference sequence). The V and J ends lost 4 bases and 4 bases, in that order; junction bases with no gene match: 1. This CDR3 has 12 amino acids. In DNA, the CDR3 is TGTGCCTGGAAGGACAGGGGGTACGAGCAGTACTTC. It is translated as CAWKDRGYEQYF.

V is TRBV9 and J is TRBJ2-3; D is ambiguous. Germline V gene lookup returns CDR1 SGDLS and CDR2 YYNGEE. The ends were cut back, 0 bases at V and 4 bases at J, with 9 bases in the middle. CDR3 length: 14 amino acids. The chain's CDR3 is CASSVDSWADTQYF. In DNA form, the CDR3 reads TGTGCCAGCAGCGTAGATAGCTGGGCAGATACGCAGTATTTT.

CDR3 sequence reads: CSARGPDTQYF. For the CDR3, the DNA is TGCAGTGCTAGGGGCCCAGATACGCAGTATTTT. V usage is TRBV20-1 and J usage is TRBJ2-3, with D hard to call. V was cut by 3 bases and J by 4 bases, with 5 bases left in between. In germline, CDR1 is DFQATT, CDR2 SNEGSKA (reference sequence). The CDR3 has 11 amino acids.

The chain couples TRBV5-1 to TRBJ2-3; TRBD2 is a possible D gene (5 bases). The CDR3 has 16 amino acids. Trimming removed 3 bases at V and 0 bases at J, with 14 bases between. The germline V gene encodes CDR1 SGHRS and CDR2 YFSETQ. CDR3 in DNA: TGCGCCAGCAGCTCGGGGAGTAGCCCTAGCACAGATACGCAGTATTTT. Residues: CASSSGSSPSTDTQYF.

V gene TRBV9 combines with J gene TRBJ2-3; D is perhaps TRBD2 (5 bases). The CDR3 spans 15 residues. The germline V gene has CDR1 SGDLS and CDR2 YYNGEE. V lost 3 bases to trimming and J lost 0 bases, with 11 bases between them. This CDR3 reads CASSAGQRSTDTQYF. In DNA, the CDR3 is TGTGCCAGCAGCGCGGGCCAGCGGAGCACAGATACGCAGTATTTT.

The genes are TRBV18 and TRBJ1-4; 8 bases agree with TRBD1. V lost 2 bases and J lost 11; bases outside the gene matches: 19. The CDR3 extends over 18 amino acids. The germline V gene encodes CDR1 KGHSH and CDR2 LQKENI. CDR3 loop: CASSPRTGTGTSAGKLFF. Here the CDR3 DNA reads TGTGCCAGCTCACCAAGGACAGGGACCGGCACTTCCGCCGGGAAACTGTTTTTT.

This chain uses TRBV18 with TRBJ2-5, with D unclear. In germline, CDR1 is KGHSH, CDR2 LQKENI. V dropped 0 bases and J dropped 0 bases, with 5 bases sitting between them. The CDR3 is 14 residues long. CDR3 sequence: CASSPPGYQETQYF. CDR3 sequence (DNA): TGTGCCAGCTCACCACCAGGATACCAAGAGACCCAGTACTTC.

This rearrangement joins TRBV29-1 to TRBJ1-2, with D unresolved. Deletions cut 4 bases from V and 0 bases from J, with 9 bases between. CDR1 SQVTM and CDR2 ANQGSEA come from the germline V gene. CDR3 length: 13 amino acids. Written as DNA, the CDR3 is TGCAGCGTTGGGTCGGCAGCTAACTATGGCTACACCTTC. Amino acids: CSVGSAANYGYTF.